The clone carrying this T cell receptor (beta chain) was counted a few times. Its antigen is unknown. The data stem from a study of CD8+CD57+ T cells in acquired aplastic anemia. Regarding the study as a whole: In CD8+ cells, Simpson's diversity showed no significant difference between patients and controls.

Per the germline V gene, CDR1 is MGHDK and CDR2 is SYGVNS. With 4 bases clipped from V and 5 bases from J, the junction kept 7 bases outside the gene matches. This CDR3 is 14 amino acids long. TCR beta VDJ and CDR3 were profiled, and genomic DNA was the template. Each CDR3 protein is one row after TCRdb ran MiXCR on the reads. The sample carries 98,000 or so distinct CDR3 sequences, roughly 51% recorded once. The sample was sorted CD4+, CD8+, or CD8+CD57+ T cells (not recorded which) from PBMCs. The chain has TRBV25-1 and TRBJ2-7; 8 bases are a match to TRBD1. This clonotype was sampled from a human donor in good health, serving as a control. The CDR3 nucleotides are TGTGCCAGCAGTGGGACAGGGACGGTGAACGAGCAGTACTTC. Its protein product is CASSGTGTVNEQYF.